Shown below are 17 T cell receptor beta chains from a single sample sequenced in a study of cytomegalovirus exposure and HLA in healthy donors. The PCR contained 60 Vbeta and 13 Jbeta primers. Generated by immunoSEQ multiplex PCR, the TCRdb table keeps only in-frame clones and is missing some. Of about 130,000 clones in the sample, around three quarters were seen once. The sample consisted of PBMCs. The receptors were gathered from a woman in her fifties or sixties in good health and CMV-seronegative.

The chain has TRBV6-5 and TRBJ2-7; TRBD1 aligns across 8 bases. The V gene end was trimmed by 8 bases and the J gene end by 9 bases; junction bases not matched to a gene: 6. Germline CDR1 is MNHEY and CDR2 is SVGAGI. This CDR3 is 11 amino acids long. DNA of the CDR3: TGTGCCAGCCTACAGGGGGGCGTGCAGTACTTC. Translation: CASLQGGVQYF.

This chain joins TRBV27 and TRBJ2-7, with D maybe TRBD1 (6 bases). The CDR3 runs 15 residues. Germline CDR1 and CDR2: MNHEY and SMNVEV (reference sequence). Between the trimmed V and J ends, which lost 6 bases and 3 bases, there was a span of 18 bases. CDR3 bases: TGTGCCAGCAGCCCCGTTGGACAGCAATTCTACGAGCAGTACGTC. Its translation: CASSPVGQQFYEQYV.

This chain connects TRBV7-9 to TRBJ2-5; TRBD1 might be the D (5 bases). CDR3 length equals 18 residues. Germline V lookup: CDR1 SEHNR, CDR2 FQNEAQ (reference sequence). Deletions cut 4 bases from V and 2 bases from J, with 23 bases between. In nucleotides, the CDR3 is TGTGCCAGCAGCTCCTTGCTAGGGGCGGATGACCTTCAAGAGACCCAGTACTTC. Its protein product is CASSSLLGADDLQETQYF.

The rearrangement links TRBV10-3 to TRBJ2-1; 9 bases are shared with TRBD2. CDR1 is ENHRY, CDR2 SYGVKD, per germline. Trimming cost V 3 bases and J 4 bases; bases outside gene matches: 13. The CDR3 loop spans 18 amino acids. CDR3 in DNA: TGTGCCATCAGTGACGGGCTAGCGGGGCCGGCGGGATACAATGAGCAGTTCTTC. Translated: CAISDGLAGPAGYNEQFF.

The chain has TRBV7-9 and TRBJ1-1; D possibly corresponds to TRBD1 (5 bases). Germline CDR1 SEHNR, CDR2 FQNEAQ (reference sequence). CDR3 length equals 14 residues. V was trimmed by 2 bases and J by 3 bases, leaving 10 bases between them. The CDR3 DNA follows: TGTGCCAGCAGCTTATCGGCCAGGGACACTGAAGCTTTCTTT. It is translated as CASSLSARDTEAFF.

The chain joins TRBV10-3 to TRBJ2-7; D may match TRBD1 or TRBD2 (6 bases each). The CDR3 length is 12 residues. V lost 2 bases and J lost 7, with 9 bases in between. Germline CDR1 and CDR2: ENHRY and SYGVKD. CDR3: CAISERGREQYV. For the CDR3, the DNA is TGTGCCATCAGTGAGAGGGGGAGGGAGCAGTACGTC.

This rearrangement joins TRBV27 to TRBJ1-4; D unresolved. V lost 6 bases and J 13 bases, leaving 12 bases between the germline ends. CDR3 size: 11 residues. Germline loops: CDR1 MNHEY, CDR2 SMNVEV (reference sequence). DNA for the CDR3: TGTGCCAGCAGCCGAGGTCGGGTACTGTTTTTT. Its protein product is CASSRGRVLFF. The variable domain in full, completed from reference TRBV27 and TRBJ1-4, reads EAQVTQNPRYLITVTGKKLTVTCSQNMNHEYMSWYRQDPGLGLRQIYYSMNVEVTDKGDVPEGYKVSRKEKRNFPLILESPSPNQTSLYFCASSRGRVLFFGSGTQLSVL.

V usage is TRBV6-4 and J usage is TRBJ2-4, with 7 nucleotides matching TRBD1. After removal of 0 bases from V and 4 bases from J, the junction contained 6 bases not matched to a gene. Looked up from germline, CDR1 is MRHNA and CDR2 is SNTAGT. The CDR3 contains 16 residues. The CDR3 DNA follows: TGTGCCAGCAGTGACTCGAGTACAGGGGTGAAAAACATTCAGTACTTC. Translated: CASSDSSTGVKNIQYF.

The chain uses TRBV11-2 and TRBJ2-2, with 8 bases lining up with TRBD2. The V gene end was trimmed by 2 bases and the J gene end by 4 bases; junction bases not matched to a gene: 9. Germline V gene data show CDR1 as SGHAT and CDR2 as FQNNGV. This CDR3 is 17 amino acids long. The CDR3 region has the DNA TGTGCCAGCAGCTTACATCACGGGAGGGGGGGCACCGGGGAGCTGTTTTTT. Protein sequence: CASSLHHGRGGTGELFF. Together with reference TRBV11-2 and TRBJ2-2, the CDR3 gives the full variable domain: EAGVAQSPRYKIIEKRQSVAFWCNPISGHATLYWYQQILGQGPKLLIQFQNNGVVDDSQLPKDRFSAERLKGVDSTLKIQPAKLEDSAVYLCASSLHHGRGGTGELFFGEGSRLTVL.

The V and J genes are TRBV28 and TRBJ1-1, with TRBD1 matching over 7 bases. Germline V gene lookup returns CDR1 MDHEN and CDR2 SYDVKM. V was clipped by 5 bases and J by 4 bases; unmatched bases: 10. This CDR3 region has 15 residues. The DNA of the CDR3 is TGTGCCAGCAGTCCCAAGACAGGGCGAAGCACTGAAGCTTTCTTT. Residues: CASSPKTGRSTEAFF.

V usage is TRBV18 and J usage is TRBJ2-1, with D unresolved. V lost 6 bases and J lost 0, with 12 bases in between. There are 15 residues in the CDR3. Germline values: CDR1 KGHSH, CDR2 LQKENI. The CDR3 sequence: CASSPGVASYNEQFF. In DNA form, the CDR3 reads TGTGCCAGCTCGCCCGGTGTCGCCTCCTACAATGAGCAGTTCTTC.

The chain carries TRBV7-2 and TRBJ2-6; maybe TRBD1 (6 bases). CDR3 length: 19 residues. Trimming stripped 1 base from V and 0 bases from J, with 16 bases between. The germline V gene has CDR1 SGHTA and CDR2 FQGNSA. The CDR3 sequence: CASSLVQGRGRSGANVLTF. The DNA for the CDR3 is TGTGCCAGCAGCTTAGTCCAAGGCAGGGGACGCTCTGGGGCCAACGTCCTGACTTTC.

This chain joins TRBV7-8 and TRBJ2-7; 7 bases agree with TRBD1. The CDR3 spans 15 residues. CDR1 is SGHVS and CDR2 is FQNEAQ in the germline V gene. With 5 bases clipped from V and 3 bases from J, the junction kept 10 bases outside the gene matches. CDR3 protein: CASSVTRQGFYEQYF. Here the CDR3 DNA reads TGTGCCAGCAGCGTAACCAGACAGGGCTTCTACGAGCAGTACTTC.

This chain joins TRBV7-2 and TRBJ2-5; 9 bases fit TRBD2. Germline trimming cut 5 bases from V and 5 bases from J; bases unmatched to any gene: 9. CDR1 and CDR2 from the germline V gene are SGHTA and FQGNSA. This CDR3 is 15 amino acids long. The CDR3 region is CASSKPLAGKETQYF. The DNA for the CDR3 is TGTGCCAGCAGCAAGCCCCTAGCGGGAAAGGAGACCCAGTACTTC.

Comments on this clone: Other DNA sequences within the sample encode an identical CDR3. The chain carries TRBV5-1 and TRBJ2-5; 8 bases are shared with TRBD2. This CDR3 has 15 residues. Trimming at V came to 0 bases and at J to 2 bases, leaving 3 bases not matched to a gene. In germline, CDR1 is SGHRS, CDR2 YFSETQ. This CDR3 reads CASSLGLARQETQYF. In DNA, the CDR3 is TGCGCCAGCAGCTTGGGACTAGCGAGACAAGAGACCCAGTACTTC.

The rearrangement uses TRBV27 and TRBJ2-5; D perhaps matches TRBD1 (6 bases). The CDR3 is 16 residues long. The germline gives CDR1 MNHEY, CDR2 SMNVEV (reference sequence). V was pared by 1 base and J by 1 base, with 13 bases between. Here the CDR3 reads CASSLFAGVGQETQYF. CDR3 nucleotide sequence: TGTGCCAGCAGTTTATTCGCAGGGGTGGGCCAAGAGACCCAGTACTTC.

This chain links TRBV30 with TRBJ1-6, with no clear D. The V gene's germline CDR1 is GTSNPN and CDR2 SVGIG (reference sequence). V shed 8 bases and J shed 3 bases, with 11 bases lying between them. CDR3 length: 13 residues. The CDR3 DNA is TGTGCCCGCAGGCAGGACTATAATTCACCCCTCCACTTT. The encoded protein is CARRQDYNSPLHF.